This entry is about one T cell receptor beta chain. Its antigen is undetermined. These data are taken from a study of T cells after yellow fever vaccination. Study conclusions and caveats: Contamination of FACS-sorted repertoires by abundant clonotypes from the bulk population could occur.

This CDR3 contains 16 residues. Germline CDR1 reads LGHNA; CDR2 reads YNFKEQ. V lost 4 bases and J lost 4, with 16 bases in between. TCRdb processed the 5' RACE reads anew with MiXCR; each CDR3 protein has one entry. The sample records a few hundred thousand distinct CDR3 sequences, roughly 5.2% being singletons. The sequence was obtained from a man in his late teens or twenties who received the YFV17D yellow fever vaccine. This chain joins TRBV4-2 and TRBJ2-2; D may be TRBD1 or TRBD2 (5 bases each). Sample: CD4+ T cells sorted from PBMCs, taken on the day of the yellow fever booster vaccination. The CDR3, as DNA: TGTGCCAGCAGCCCACGACCCTCGAGGGGCACCGGGGAGCTGTTTTTT. Translating it yields CASSPRPSRGTGELFF.